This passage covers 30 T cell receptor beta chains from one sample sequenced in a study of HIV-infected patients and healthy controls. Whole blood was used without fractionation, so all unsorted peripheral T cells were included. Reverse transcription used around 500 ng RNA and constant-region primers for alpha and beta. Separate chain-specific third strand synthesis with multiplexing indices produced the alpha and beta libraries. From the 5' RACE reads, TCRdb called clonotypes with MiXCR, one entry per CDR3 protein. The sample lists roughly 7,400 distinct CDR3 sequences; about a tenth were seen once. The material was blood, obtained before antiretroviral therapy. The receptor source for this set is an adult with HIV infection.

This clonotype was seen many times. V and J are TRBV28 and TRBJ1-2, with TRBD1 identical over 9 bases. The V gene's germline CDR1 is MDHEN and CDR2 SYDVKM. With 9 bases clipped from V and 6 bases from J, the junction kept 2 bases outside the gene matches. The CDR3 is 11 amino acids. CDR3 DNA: TGTGCCAGTGGGACAGGGAATGGCTACACCTTC. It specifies CASGTGNGYTF.

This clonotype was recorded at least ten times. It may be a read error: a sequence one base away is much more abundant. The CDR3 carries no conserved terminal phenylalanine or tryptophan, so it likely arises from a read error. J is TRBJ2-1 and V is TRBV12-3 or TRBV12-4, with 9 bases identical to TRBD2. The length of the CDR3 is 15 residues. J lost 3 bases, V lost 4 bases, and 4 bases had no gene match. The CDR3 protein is CASSSSGGRYNEQFS. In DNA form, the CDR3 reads TGTGCCAGCAGTTCAAGCGGGGGGCGCTACAATGAGCAGTTCTCC.

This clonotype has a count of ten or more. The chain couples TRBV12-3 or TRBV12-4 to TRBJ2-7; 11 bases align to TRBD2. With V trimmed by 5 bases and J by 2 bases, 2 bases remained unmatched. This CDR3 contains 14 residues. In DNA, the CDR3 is TGTGCCAGCAGTCCTAGCGGGAGGACCTACGAGCAGTACTTC. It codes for CASSPSGRTYEQYF.

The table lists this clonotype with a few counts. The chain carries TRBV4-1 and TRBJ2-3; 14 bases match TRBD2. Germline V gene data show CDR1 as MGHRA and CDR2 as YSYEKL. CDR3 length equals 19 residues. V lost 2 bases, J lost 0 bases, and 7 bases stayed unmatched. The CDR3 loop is CASSQWGTSGSGSTDTQYF. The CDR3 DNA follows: TGCGCCAGCAGCCAATGGGGGACTAGCGGGAGCGGAAGCACAGATACGCAGTATTTT.

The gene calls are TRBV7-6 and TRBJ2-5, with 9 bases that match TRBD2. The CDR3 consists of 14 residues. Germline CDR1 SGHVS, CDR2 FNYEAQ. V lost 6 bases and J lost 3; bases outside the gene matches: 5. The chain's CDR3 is CASRLAGWEETQYF. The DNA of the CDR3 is TGTGCCAGCAGGCTAGCGGGATGGGAAGAGACCCAGTACTTC.

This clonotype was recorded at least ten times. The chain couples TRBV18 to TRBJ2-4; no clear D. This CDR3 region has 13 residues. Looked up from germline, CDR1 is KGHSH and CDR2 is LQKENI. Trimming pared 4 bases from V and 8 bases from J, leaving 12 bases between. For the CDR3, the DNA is TGTGCCAGCTCACTCGGACCCTTGGACATTCAGTACTTC. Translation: CASSLGPLDIQYF.

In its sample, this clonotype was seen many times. CDR3 bases: TGTGCCAGCAGTCCACAGGGGATGAGTTCACCCCTCCACTTT. Translated: CASSPQGMSSPLHF. The rearrangement joins TRBV6-6 to TRBJ1-6, with 7 nucleotides matching TRBD1. The CDR3 has 14 amino acids. V shed 5 bases, J shed 9 bases, and the junction held 7 bases outside the gene matches. Germline V CDR1 and CDR2: MNHNY, SVGAGI (reference sequence).

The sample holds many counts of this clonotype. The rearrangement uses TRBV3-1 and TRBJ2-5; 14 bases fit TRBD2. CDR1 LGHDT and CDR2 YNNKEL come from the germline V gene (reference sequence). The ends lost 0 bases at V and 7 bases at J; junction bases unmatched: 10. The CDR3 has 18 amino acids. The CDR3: CASSQDRTSGGPRGTQYF. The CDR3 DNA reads TGTGCCAGCAGCCAAGATAGGACTAGCGGGGGGCCCCGAGGGACCCAGTACTTC.

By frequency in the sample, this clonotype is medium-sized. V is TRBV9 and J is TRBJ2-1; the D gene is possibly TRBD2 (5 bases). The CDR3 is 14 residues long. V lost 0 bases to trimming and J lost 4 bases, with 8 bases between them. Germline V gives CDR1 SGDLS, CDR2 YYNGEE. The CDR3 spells CASSVETSYNEQFF. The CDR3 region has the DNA TGTGCCAGCAGCGTAGAAACTAGTTACAATGAGCAGTTCTTC.

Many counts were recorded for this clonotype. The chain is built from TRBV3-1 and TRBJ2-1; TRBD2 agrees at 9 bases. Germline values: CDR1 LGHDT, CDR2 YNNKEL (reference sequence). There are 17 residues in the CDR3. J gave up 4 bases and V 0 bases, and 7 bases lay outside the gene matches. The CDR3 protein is CASSQDLTSGLYNEQFF. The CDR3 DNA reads TGTGCCAGCAGCCAAGATTTGACTAGCGGCCTGTACAATGAGCAGTTCTTC.

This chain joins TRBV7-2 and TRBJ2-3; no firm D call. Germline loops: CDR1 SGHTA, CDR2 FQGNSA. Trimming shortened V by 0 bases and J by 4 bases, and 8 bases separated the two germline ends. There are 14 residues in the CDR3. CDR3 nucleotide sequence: TGTGCCAGCAGCTTAGCGGTAGCCCCAGATACGCAGTATTTT. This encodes CASSLAVAPDTQYF.

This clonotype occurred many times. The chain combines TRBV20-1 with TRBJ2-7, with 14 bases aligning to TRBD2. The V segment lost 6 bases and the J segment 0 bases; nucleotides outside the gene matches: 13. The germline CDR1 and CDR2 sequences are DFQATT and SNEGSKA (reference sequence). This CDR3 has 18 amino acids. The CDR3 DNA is TGCAGTGCCCTTATAGGGAGGACTAGCGGGAGGACCTCCTACGAGCAGTACTTC. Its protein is CSALIGRTSGRTSYEQYF.

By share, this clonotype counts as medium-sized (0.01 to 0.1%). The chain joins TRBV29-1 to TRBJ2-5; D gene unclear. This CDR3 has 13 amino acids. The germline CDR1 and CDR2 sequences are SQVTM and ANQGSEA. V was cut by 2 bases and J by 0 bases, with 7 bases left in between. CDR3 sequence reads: CSVEPENQETQYF. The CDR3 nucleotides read TGCAGCGTTGAACCGGAGAACCAAGAGACCCAGTACTTC.

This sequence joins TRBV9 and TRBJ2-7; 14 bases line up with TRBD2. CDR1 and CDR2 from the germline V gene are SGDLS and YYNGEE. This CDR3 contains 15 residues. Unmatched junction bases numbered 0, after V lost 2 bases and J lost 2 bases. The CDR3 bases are TGTGCCAGCAGCGTGGGACTAGCGGGGGCCTACGAGCAGTACTTC. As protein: CASSVGLAGAYEQYF.

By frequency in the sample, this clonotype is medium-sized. The chain's CDR3 is CASSADGYNEQFF. The CDR3 DNA sequence: TGTGCCAGTAGTGCAGACGGCTACAATGAGCAGTTCTTC. This chain links TRBV19 with TRBJ2-1; D gene ambiguous. The germline gives CDR1 LNHDA, CDR2 SQIVND (reference sequence). The CDR3 spans 13 residues. Trimming shortened V by 5 bases and J by 3 bases, and 8 bases separated the two germline ends.

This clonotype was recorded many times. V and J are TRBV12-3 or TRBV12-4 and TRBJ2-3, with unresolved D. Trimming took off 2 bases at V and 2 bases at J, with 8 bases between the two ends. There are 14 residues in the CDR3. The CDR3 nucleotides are TGTGCCAGCAGTTTATCAACCCCCACAGATACGCAGTATTTT. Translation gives CASSLSTPTDTQYF.

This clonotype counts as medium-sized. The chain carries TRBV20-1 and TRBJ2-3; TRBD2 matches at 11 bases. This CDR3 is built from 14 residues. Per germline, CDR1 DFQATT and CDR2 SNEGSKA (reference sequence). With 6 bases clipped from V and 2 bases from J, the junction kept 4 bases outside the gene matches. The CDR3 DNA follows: TGCAGTGCAATAGCGGGAGGGGTCACAGATACGCAGTATTTT. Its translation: CSAIAGGVTDTQYF.

Here the CDR3 reads CASSPLVAVLYNEQFF. The CDR3 DNA reads TGCGCCAGCAGCCCCTTAGTAGCGGTCCTTTACAATGAGCAGTTCTTC. The rearrangement uses TRBV4-1 and TRBJ2-1; TRBD2 is a possible D gene (6 bases). V lost 4 bases, J lost 4 bases, and 17 bases lay in between. The CDR3 is 16 residues long. Per the germline V gene, CDR1 is MGHRA and CDR2 is YSYEKL.

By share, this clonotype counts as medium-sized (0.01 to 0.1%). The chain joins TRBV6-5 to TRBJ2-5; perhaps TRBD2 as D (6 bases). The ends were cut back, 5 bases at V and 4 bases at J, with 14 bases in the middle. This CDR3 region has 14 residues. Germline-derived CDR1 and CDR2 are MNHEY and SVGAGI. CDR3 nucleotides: TGTGCCAGCAGTACTGGTTGGAGGGCAGAGACCCAGTACTTC. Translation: CASSTGWRAETQYF.

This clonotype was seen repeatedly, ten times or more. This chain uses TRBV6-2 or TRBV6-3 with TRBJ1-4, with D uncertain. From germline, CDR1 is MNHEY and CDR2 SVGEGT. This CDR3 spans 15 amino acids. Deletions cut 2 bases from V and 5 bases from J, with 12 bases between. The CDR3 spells CASSYGGGFNEKLFF. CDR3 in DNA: TGTGCCAGCAGTTACGGTGGCGGCTTCAATGAAAAACTGTTTTTT.

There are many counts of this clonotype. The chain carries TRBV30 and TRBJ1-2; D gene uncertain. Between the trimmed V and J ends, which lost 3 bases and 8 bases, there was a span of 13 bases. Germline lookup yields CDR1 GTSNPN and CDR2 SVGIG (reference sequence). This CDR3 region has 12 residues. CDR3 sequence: CAWRTLIAGYTF. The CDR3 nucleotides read TGTGCCTGGAGGACTTTGATAGCCGGCTACACCTTC. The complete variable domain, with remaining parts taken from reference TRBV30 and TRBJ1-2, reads SQTIHQWPATLVQPVGSPLSLECTVEGTSNPNLYWYRQAAGRGLQLLFYSVGIGQISSEVPQNLSASRPQDRQFILSSKKLLLSDSGFYLCAWRTLIAGYTFGSGTRLTVV.

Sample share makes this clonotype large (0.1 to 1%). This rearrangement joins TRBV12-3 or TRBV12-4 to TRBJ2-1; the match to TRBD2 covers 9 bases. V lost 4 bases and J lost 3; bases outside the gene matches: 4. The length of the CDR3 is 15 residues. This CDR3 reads CASSSSGGRYNEQFF. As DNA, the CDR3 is TGTGCCAGCAGTTCAAGCGGGGGGCGCTACAATGAGCAGTTCTTC.

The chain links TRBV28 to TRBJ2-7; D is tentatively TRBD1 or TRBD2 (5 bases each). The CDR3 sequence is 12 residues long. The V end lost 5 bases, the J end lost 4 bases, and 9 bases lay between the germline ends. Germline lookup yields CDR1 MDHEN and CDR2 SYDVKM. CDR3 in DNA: TGTGCCAGCAGTCCCTGGGGGTACGAGCAGTACTTC. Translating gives CASSPWGYEQYF.

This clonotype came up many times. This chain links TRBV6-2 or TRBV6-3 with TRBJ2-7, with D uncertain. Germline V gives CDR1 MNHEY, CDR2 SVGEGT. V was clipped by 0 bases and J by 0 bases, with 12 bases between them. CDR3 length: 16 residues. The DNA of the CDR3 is TGTGCCAGCAGTTACTCGGGCCAGATAAACTCCTACGAGCAGTACTTC. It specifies CASSYSGQINSYEQYF.

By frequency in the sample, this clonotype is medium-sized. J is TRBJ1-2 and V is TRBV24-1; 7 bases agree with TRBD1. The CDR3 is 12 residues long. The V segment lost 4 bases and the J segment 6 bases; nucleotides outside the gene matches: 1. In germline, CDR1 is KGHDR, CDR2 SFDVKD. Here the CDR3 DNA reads TGTGCCACCAGTGAAGGGGGCGATGGCTACACCTTC. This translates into CATSEGGDGYTF.

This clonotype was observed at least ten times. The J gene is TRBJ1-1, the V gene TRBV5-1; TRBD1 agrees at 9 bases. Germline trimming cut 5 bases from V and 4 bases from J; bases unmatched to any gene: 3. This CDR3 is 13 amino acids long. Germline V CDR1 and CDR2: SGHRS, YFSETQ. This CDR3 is CASRLGQGTEAFF. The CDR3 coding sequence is TGCGCCAGCAGACTGGGACAGGGCACTGAAGCTTTCTTT.

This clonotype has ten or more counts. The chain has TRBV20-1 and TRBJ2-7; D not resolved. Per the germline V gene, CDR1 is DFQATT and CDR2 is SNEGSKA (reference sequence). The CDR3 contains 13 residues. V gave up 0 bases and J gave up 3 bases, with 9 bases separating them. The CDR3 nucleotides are TGCAGTGCTAGAGACGCCTGGAGCTACGAGCAGTACTTC. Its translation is CSARDAWSYEQYF.

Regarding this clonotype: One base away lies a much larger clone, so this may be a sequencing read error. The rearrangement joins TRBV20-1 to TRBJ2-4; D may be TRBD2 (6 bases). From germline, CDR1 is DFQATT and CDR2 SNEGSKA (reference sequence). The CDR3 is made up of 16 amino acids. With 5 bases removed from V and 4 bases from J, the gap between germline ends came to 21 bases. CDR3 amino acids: CSAGGERWGRKNIQYF. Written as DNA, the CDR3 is TGCAGTGCTGGAGGGGAGCGGTGGGGCCGGAAAAACATTCAGTACTTC.

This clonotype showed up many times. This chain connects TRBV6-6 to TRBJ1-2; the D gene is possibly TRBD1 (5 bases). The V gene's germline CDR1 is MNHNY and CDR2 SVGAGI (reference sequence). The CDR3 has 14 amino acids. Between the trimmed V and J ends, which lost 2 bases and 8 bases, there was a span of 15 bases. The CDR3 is CASSYGQLMGGYTF. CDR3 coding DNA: TGTGCCAGCAGTTACGGACAACTAATGGGAGGCTACACCTTC.

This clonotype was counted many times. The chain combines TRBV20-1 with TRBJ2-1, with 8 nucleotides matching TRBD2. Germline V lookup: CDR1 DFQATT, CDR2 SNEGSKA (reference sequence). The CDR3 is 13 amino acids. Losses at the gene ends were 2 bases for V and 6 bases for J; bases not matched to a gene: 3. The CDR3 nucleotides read TGCAGTGCTAGACTAGCGGGTGTCAATGAGCAGTTCTTC. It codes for CSARLAGVNEQFF.